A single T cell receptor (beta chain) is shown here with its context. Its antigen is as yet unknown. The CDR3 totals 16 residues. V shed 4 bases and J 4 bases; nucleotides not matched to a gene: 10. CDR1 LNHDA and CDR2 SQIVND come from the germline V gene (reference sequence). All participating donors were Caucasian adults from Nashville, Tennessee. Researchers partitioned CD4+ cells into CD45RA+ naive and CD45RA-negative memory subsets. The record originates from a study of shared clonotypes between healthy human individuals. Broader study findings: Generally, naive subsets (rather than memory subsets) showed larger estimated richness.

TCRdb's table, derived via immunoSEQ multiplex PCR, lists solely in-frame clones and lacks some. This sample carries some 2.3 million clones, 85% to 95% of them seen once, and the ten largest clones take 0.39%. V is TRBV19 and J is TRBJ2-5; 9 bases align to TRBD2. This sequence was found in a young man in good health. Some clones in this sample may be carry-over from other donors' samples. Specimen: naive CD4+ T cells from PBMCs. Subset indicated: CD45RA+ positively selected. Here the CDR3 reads CASSTPREGAGETQYF. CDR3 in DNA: TGTGCCAGTAGTACTCCGCGGGAGGGCGCAGGAGAGACCCAGTACTTC.